Below are 31 T cell receptor beta chains sequenced from a single sample in a study of cytomegalovirus exposure and HLA in healthy donors. A multiplex PCR was run with 60 Vbeta primers and 13 Jbeta primers. This table comes from immunoSEQ multiplex PCR, and its TCRdb copy is limited to in-frame clones, with some not included. The table lists 150,000 to 200,000 clones, around 75% of them singletons. Sequencing was carried out using PBMCs. These receptors were collected from a male donor in good health and CMV-seronegative.

This chain joins TRBV10-2 and TRBJ1-5, with no clear D. V was cut by 0 bases and J by 5 bases, with 8 bases left in between. Looked up from germline, CDR1 is WSHSY and CDR2 is SAAADI. CDR3 length: 14 amino acids. The CDR3 region has the DNA TGCGCCAGCAGTGAGTCGAGCTTGGATCAGCCCCAGCATTTT. This translates into CASSESSLDQPQHF.

This clone was recorded only once. This chain links TRBV9 with TRBJ1-2; 7 bases are shared with TRBD1. CDR1 SGDLS and CDR2 YYNGEE come from the germline V gene. The V and J ends lost 4 bases and 4 bases, in that order; junction bases with no gene match: 7. The length of the CDR3 is 14 residues. The CDR3 protein is CASSRGTAIYGYTF. CDR3 bases: TGTGCCAGCAGCCGAGGGACAGCCATCTATGGCTACACCTTC.

The CDR3 nucleotides read TGTGCCAGCAGCTTGCGGGGGACGGAACAGTTTGTGAAGCAGTACTTC. Amino acids: CASSLRGTEQFVKQYF. This rearrangement joins TRBV5-5 to TRBJ2-7; tentative D call: TRBD2 (6 bases). Trimming shortened V by 1 base and J by 8 bases, and 22 bases separated the two germline ends. From germline, CDR1 is SGHKS and CDR2 YYEKEE (reference sequence). The CDR3 has 16 amino acids.

The chain recombines TRBV19 with TRBJ2-3, with unresolved D. The CDR3 sequence is 15 residues long. V lost 4 bases, J lost 2 bases, and 13 bases lay in between. Germline CDR1 reads LNHDA; CDR2 reads SQIVND (reference sequence). The CDR3 is CASSTEMGVTDTQYF. The CDR3 DNA reads TGTGCCAGTAGTACAGAAATGGGCGTCACAGATACGCAGTATTTT.

The CDR3 loop is CASSLAGDRAVTEAFF. The CDR3 coding sequence is TGTGCCAGCAGCTTAGCGGGGGACAGGGCTGTAACCGAAGCTTTCTTT. The J gene is TRBJ1-1, the V gene TRBV7-9, with 9 nucleotides matching TRBD1. Losses at the gene ends were 0 bases for V and 8 bases for J; bases not matched to a gene: 10. Germline CDR1 SEHNR, CDR2 FQNEAQ (reference sequence). CDR3 size: 16 residues.

The V and J genes are TRBV6-1 and TRBJ1-4; 9 bases line up with TRBD1. V trimming: 5 bases; J trimming: 3 bases; junction bases outside the gene matches: 4. The CDR3 totals 15 residues. Per the germline V gene, CDR1 is MNHNS and CDR2 is SASEGT. CDR3 sequence: CASSNTGGANEKLFF. For the CDR3, the DNA is TGTGCCAGCAGTAACACAGGGGGCGCTAATGAAAAACTGTTTTTT.

This chain uses TRBV2 with TRBJ1-5; D is undetermined. V lost 0 bases, J lost 11 bases, and 5 bases lay in between. The CDR3 extends over 11 amino acids. Per the germline V gene, CDR1 is SNHLY and CDR2 is FYNNEI. Here the CDR3 DNA reads TGTGCCAGCAGTGAAGCGCAGGCCCAGCATTTT. Protein product: CASSEAQAQHF.

The V and J genes are TRBV2 and TRBJ2-5, with 8 bases matching TRBD1. V lost 7 bases to trimming and J lost 4 bases; unmatched junction nucleotides: 2. CDR3 size: 12 residues. CDR1 is SNHLY, CDR2 FYNNEI, per germline. DNA for the CDR3: TGTGCCAGCATTGGACAGGGAGAGACCCAGTACTTC. Encoded protein: CASIGQGETQYF.

The rearrangement uses TRBV6-6 and TRBJ1-2; 8 positions match TRBD1. Germline-derived CDR1 and CDR2 are MNHNY and SVGAGI (reference sequence). V gave up 5 bases and J gave up 3 bases; unmatched junction bases: 5. The CDR3 runs to 14 residues. The CDR3: CASSAPDRDYGYTF. The CDR3 nucleotides are TGTGCCAGCAGTGCCCCGGACAGGGACTATGGCTACACCTTC.

The chain is built from TRBV15 and TRBJ1-2, with 8 positions matching TRBD1. This CDR3 has 15 residues. Germline CDR1 is LNHNV and CDR2 is YYDKDF (reference sequence). The V and J ends lost 0 bases and 11 bases, in that order; junction bases with no gene match: 11. The chain's CDR3 is CATSRDSPGQVFYTF. CDR3 coding DNA: TGTGCCACCAGCAGAGATAGTCCGGGACAGGTTTTTTACACCTTC.

The rearrangement uses TRBV6-1 and TRBJ1-2; a possible D gene is TRBD1 (5 bases). V was trimmed by 1 base and J by 4 bases, leaving 13 bases between them. From germline, CDR1 is MNHNS and CDR2 SASEGT. This CDR3 has 15 amino acids. CDR3 coding DNA: TGTGCCAGCAGTGAAGGGGCAGGGAATTCCTATGGCTACACCTTC. It specifies CASSEGAGNSYGYTF.

The CDR3 loop is CATSRAGRENTEAFF. The DNA of the CDR3 is TGTGCCACCAGCAGAGCGGGCAGGGAGAACACTGAAGCTTTCTTT. This chain joins TRBV15 and TRBJ1-1, with a weak D call TRBD1 (5 bases). Germline assignment: CDR1 LNHNV and CDR2 YYDKDF (reference sequence). The CDR3 covers 15 residues. With 1 base removed from V and 1 base from J, the gap between germline ends came to 10 bases.

This chain joins TRBV5-1 and TRBJ2-7; 10 nucleotides match TRBD1. Germline V gives CDR1 SGHRS, CDR2 YFSETQ. The CDR3 has 13 residues. Germline trimming cut 0 bases from V and 6 bases from J; bases unmatched to any gene: 0. The CDR3 loop reads CASSLGDRGEQYF. Written as DNA, the CDR3 is TGCGCCAGCAGCTTGGGGGACAGGGGCGAGCAGTACTTC.

CDR3 amino acids: CASRSGGGSFAEAFF. The CDR3, as DNA: TGCGCCAGCAGAAGTGGGGGCGGCTCGTTCGCTGAAGCTTTCTTT. V usage is TRBV10-2 and J usage is TRBJ1-1; TRBD1 is a possible D gene (6 bases). There are 15 residues in the CDR3. Germline V gene data show CDR1 as WSHSY and CDR2 as SAAADI. Deletions cut 6 bases from V and 6 bases from J, with 20 bases between.

The chain has TRBV6-1 and TRBJ2-1; D is ambiguous. This CDR3 contains 15 residues. The V gene lost 6 bases and the J gene lost 0 bases, with 12 bases spanning the gap. Germline CDR1 reads MNHNS; CDR2 reads SASEGT. CDR3 region: CASRPTRSSYNEQFF. The CDR3 nucleotides are TGTGCCAGCAGGCCCACCCGGAGCTCCTACAATGAGCAGTTCTTC.

V usage is TRBV14 and J usage is TRBJ1-1; D perhaps matches TRBD1 (6 bases). In germline, CDR1 is SGHDN, CDR2 FVKESK. The CDR3 loop spans 14 amino acids. Trimming removed 3 bases at V and 8 bases at J, with 16 bases between. CDR3 sequence: CASSQRLNDREAFF. CDR3 nucleotide sequence: TGTGCCAGCAGCCAGAGACTGAATGACAGGGAAGCTTTCTTT. The full variable domain, in which reference TRBV14 and TRBJ1-1 provide the parts outside the CDR3, is EAGVTQFPSHSVIEKGQTVTLRCDPISGHDNLYWYRRVMGKEIKFLLHFVKESKQDESGMPNNRFLAERTGGTYSTLKVQPAELEDSGVYFCASSQRLNDREAFFGQGTRLTVV.

The chain is built from TRBV5-6 and TRBJ1-5, with D perhaps matching TRBD1 (5 bases). The CDR3 is 18 amino acids. Trimming pared 0 bases from V and 3 bases from J, leaving 19 bases between. The germline V gene encodes CDR1 SGHDT and CDR2 YYEEEE. The CDR3 region is CASSLESREARDNQPQHF. CDR3 bases: TGTGCCAGCAGCTTGGAGAGTAGGGAGGCCAGGGACAATCAGCCCCAGCATTTT. The variable domain in full, with the rest retrieved from reference TRBV5-6 and TRBJ1-5, is DAGVTQSPTHLIKTRGQQVTLRCSPKSGHDTVSWYQQALGQGPQFIFQYYEEEERQRGNFPDRFSGHQFPNYSSELNVNALLLGDSALYLCASSLESREARDNQPQHFGDGTRLSIL.

This clone was detected a few times. V and J are TRBV4-3 and TRBJ2-3; D is uncertain. CDR1 and CDR2 (germline): LGHNA, YSLEER. Deletions cut 0 bases from V and 2 bases from J, with 9 bases between. The CDR3 has 15 residues. As DNA, the CDR3 is TGCGCCAGCAGCCAAGATTCTTCTTCCACAGATACGCAGTATTTT. The encoded protein is CASSQDSSSTDTQYF.

The CDR3 coding sequence is TGTGCCAGCGGAGGAACGGGGTATGGCTACACCTTC. It encodes CASGGTGYGYTF. The chain recombines TRBV6-1 with TRBJ1-2; D ambiguous. This CDR3 comprises 12 residues. The germline V gene has CDR1 MNHNS and CDR2 SASEGT. V shed 8 bases and J shed 5 bases, with 12 bases lying between them.

The rearrangement uses TRBV25-1 and TRBJ2-5, with TRBD1 as a possible D gene (6 bases). The J call is in doubt because the DNA end fits TRBJ2-7 better. The length of the CDR3 is 14 residues. Looked up from germline, CDR1 is MGHDK and CDR2 is SYGVNS. CDR3 DNA sequence: TGTGCCAGCAGTCACACTACAGGGTCCTACGAGCAGTACTTC. Protein product: CASSHTTGSYEQYF.

V usage is TRBV7-9 and J usage is TRBJ1-1, with D uncertain. In germline, CDR1 is SEHNR, CDR2 FQNEAQ (reference sequence). Trimming stripped 2 bases from V and 4 bases from J, with 8 bases between. This CDR3 comprises 13 residues. The CDR3 is CASSLSTSTEAFF. The CDR3 nucleotides are TGTGCCAGCAGCTTATCCACCAGCACTGAAGCTTTCTTT.

This chain joins TRBV7-6 and TRBJ1-4, with D perhaps TRBD1 (5 bases). V lost 4 bases, J lost 8 bases, and 17 bases lay in between. The CDR3 is 15 residues long. The germline V gene has CDR1 SGHVS and CDR2 FNYEAQ. DNA of the CDR3: TGTGCCAGCAGCTGGGGGGATTATGTCAGAGAAAAACTGTTTTTT. Protein sequence: CASSWGDYVREKLFF. Supplemented by reference TRBV7-6 and TRBJ1-4, the full variable domain reads GAGVSQSPRYKVTKRGQDVALRCDPISGHVSLYWYRQALGQGPEFLTYFNYEAQQDKSGLPNDRFSAERPEGSISTLTIQRTEQRDSAMYRCASSWGDYVREKLFFGSGTQLSVL.

This chain connects TRBV7-2 to TRBJ1-4, with TRBD1 matching over 8 bases. Germline V gene data show CDR1 as SGHTA and CDR2 as FQGNSA. This CDR3 has 15 amino acids. After removal of 5 bases from V and 7 bases from J, the junction contained 9 bases not matched to a gene. CDR3 nucleotide sequence: TGTGCCAGCAGCATAAAGACAGGGGCGGGTGAAAAACTGTTTTTT. Amino acids: CASSIKTGAGEKLFF.

This chain links TRBV25-1 with TRBJ2-1, with D uncertain. The germline V and J ends were trimmed by 5 bases and 2 bases, with 10 bases remaining between them. Looked up from germline, CDR1 is MGHDK and CDR2 is SYGVNS. This CDR3 region has 14 residues. CDR3 DNA sequence: TGTGCCAGCAGTAAGCTCTTAGCCTACAATGAGCAGTTCTTC. Protein sequence: CASSKLLAYNEQFF.

This clone was recorded only once. The chain combines TRBV2 with TRBJ1-1, with TRBD1 matching over 9 bases. The CDR3 has 16 residues. Germline V gene sequence: CDR1 SNHLY, CDR2 FYNNEI. After removal of 4 bases from V and 2 bases from J, the junction contained 8 bases not matched to a gene. The CDR3 protein is CASSARDRVLNTEAFF. DNA for the CDR3: TGTGCCAGCAGTGCCCGGGACAGGGTACTAAACACTGAAGCTTTCTTT.

With respect to this clone: Relative to the germline gene, one junction end is altered; a read error may explain this. In DNA, the CDR3 is TGTGCTATCAGCCAAGCCGGGACAGACTATGGCTACACCTTC. Encoded protein: CAISQAGTDYGYTF. The chain links TRBV10-3 to TRBJ1-2; 7 bases are shared with TRBD1. Germline V gives CDR1 ENHRY, CDR2 SYGVKD. The CDR3 runs 14 residues.

The V and J genes are TRBV5-5 and TRBJ1-2, with D possibly TRBD1 on 6 matching bases. The V and J ends lost 3 bases and 5 bases respectively, with 17 bases between them. The germline CDR1 and CDR2 sequences are SGHKS and YYEKEE (reference sequence). The CDR3 is made up of 15 amino acids. CDR3 sequence reads: CASSWSMGAAYGYTF. In DNA, the CDR3 is TGTGCCAGCAGCTGGTCTATGGGGGCGGCTTATGGCTACACCTTC.

The genes are TRBV6-4 and TRBJ2-5; TRBD1 might be the D (7 bases). V was cut by 6 bases and J by 4 bases, with 12 bases left in between. CDR1 is MRHNA and CDR2 is SNTAGT in the germline V gene. CDR3 length: 13 amino acids. The CDR3 DNA sequence: TGTGCCAGCAGCCTCCAGGGGGGAGAGACCCAGTACTTC. Its translation is CASSLQGGETQYF.

This clone has a handful of counts. The V call is TRBV5-4, the J call TRBJ1-4, with 7 positions matching TRBD1. From germline, CDR1 is SGHNT and CDR2 YYREEE (reference sequence). V was pared by 4 bases and J by 0 bases, with 6 bases of the junction left unmatched. This CDR3 spans 16 amino acids. As DNA, the CDR3 is TGTGCCAGCAGCAGAGGGGGACAGTCAACTAATGAAAAACTGTTTTTT. Translation: CASSRGGQSTNEKLFF.

The J gene is TRBJ2-5, the V gene TRBV5-1; 11 positions match TRBD2. The CDR3 sequence is 16 residues long. With V trimmed by 0 bases and J by 5 bases, 6 bases remained unmatched. Germline-derived CDR1 and CDR2 are SGHRS and YFSETQ. The CDR3 reads CASSLASGGQVETQYF. In nucleotides, the CDR3 is TGCGCCAGCAGCTTGGCTAGCGGGGGGCAGGTGGAGACCCAGTACTTC.

The V gene is TRBV12-5, the J gene TRBJ2-1, with D perhaps TRBD1 (5 bases). This CDR3 is 13 amino acids long. Germline V gene data show CDR1 as LGHNT and CDR2 as FRNRAP. Trimming shortened V by 2 bases and J by 9 bases, and 11 bases separated the two germline ends. The CDR3 here is CASGLPQGGEQFF. In DNA form, the CDR3 reads TGTGCTAGTGGTTTGCCCCAGGGCGGTGAGCAGTTCTTC.